The source of this TCR beta chain is a study of metastatic and nonmetastatic thyroid tumors. Whole-study context: Repertoire comparison spanned blood and tumor or nodule tissue of malignant and benign thyroid patients. The study's findings and limits: Significantly greater TCR beta diversity was reportedly found in malignant thyroid tumors than in benign nodules (in blood and tumor).

In the case of this clone: Antigen specificity is unknown.

TCRdb recomputed clones from the PCR reads via MiXCR. The sample contains around 28,000 clones, more than 25% of which appear only once. Trimming shortened V by 8 bases and J by 2 bases, and 14 bases separated the two germline ends. CDR1 and CDR2 (germline): DFQATT, SNEGSKA (reference sequence). The CDR3 sequence is 13 residues long. There were no patients who had received any treatment before thyroid surgery. The source material was blood. This rearrangement joins TRBV20-1 to TRBJ2-3; no clear D gene. This TCR came from a female donor with papillary thyroid cancer or a benign thyroid nodule (not recorded which). Some clones in this sample may be carry-over from other donors' samples. This chain's CDR3 is CSPQTHPTDTQYF. CDR3 nucleotides: TGCAGTCCACAGACGCATCCCACAGATACGCAGTATTTT.